These 17 T cell receptor beta chains were all obtained from the same sample, sequenced in a study of cytomegalovirus exposure and HLA in healthy donors. The PCR used 60 Vbeta and 13 Jbeta primers. Generated by immunoSEQ multiplex PCR, the TCRdb table keeps only in-frame clones and is missing some. Of 85,000 to 100,000 clones listed, about 76% were seen once; the top ten hold less than 9%. Source material: PBMCs. These receptors were taken from a man aged 35 to 55 in good health and CMV-seropositive.

This rearrangement joins TRBV5-1 to TRBJ2-1; TRBD2 agrees at 8 bases. Trimming cost V 7 bases and J 0 bases; bases outside gene matches: 9. The CDR3 is made up of 16 amino acids. Germline loops: CDR1 SGHRS, CDR2 YFSETQ. In DNA form, the CDR3 reads TGCGCCAGCTTGCCTAGCGGGTCCAGCTCCTACAATGAGCAGTTCTTC. This encodes CASLPSGSSSYNEQFF. Complete variable domain (other parts from reference TRBV5-1 and TRBJ2-1): KAGVTQTPRYLIKTRGQQVTLSCSPISGHRSVSWYQQTPGQGLQFLFEYFSETQRNKGNFPGRFSGRQFSNSRSEMNVSTLELGDSALYLCASLPSGSSSYNEQFFGPGTRLTVL.

The gene calls are TRBV29-1 and TRBJ2-1; the D gene is possibly TRBD1 (7 bases). This CDR3 is 15 amino acids long. The germline V gene has CDR1 SQVTM and CDR2 ANQGSEA. V lost 3 bases, J lost 2 bases, and 14 bases lay in between. The CDR3 nucleotides are TGCAGCGTTGAGGAGGGGACAGTAACCTACAATGAGCAGTTCTTC. It specifies CSVEEGTVTYNEQFF.

The chain has TRBV27 and TRBJ1-2, with 9 positions matching TRBD1. CDR1 is MNHEY, CDR2 SMNVEV, per germline (reference sequence). The CDR3 contains 13 residues. The V and J ends lost 6 bases and 4 bases, in that order; junction bases with no gene match: 3. The CDR3 DNA reads TGTGCCAGCAGGTCGACAGGGGGCTATGGCTACACCTTC. Protein sequence: CASRSTGGYGYTF.

The chain joins TRBV2 to TRBJ1-5; perhaps TRBD1 as D (6 bases). The V gene's germline CDR1 is SNHLY and CDR2 FYNNEI. V lost 7 bases, J lost 7 bases, and 17 bases lay in between. The CDR3 spans 14 residues. In DNA, the CDR3 is TGTGCCAGCATCTCACAGGGTTCAGGACAGCCCCAGCATTTT. Translation: CASISQGSGQPQHF.

The J gene is TRBJ1-6, the V gene TRBV18; D unresolved. The CDR3 consists of 15 residues. V was pared by 2 bases and J by 8 bases, with 13 bases between. CDR1 is KGHSH, CDR2 LQKENI, per germline. The CDR3: CASSPYRSVDSPLHF. In DNA form, the CDR3 reads TGTGCCAGCTCACCATATAGGAGCGTTGATTCACCCCTCCACTTT.

Regarding this clone: The junction departs from the called germline gene at one end, perhaps through a read error. The chain uses TRBV6-1 and TRBJ1-1; D gene ambiguous. This CDR3 is built from 15 residues. Germline-derived CDR1 and CDR2 are MNHNS and SASEGT. The chain's CDR3 is CASSEEPPGLKEAFF. The CDR3 DNA is TGTGCCAGCAGCGAAGAACCACCGGGGTTAAAAGAAGCTTTCTTT.

The V gene is TRBV6-5, the J gene TRBJ1-2, with D possibly matching TRBD1 (5 bases). The CDR3 has 13 residues. V dropped 3 bases and J dropped 8 bases, with 13 bases sitting between them. Germline assignment: CDR1 MNHEY and CDR2 SVGAGI. CDR3 coding DNA: TGTGCCAGCAGTTATGGGGGGGACGGAGGCTACACCTTC. Translating it yields CASSYGGDGGYTF.

The chain carries TRBV28 and TRBJ2-3, with D possibly matching TRBD2 (5 bases). The CDR3 runs to 12 residues. CDR1 and CDR2 from the germline V gene are MDHEN and SYDVKM. The ends were cut back, 6 bases at V and 7 bases at J, with 11 bases in the middle. The CDR3 loop reads CASSPGSYTQYF. The CDR3 DNA is TGTGCCAGCAGCCCGGGGAGTTATACGCAGTATTTT.

In this sample, this clone turned up once. The chain couples TRBV5-1 to TRBJ1-2, with 12 bases matching TRBD1. The CDR3 totals 14 residues. The V segment lost 4 bases and the J segment 7 bases; nucleotides outside the gene matches: 5. The germline gives CDR1 SGHRS, CDR2 YFSETQ. The CDR3 reads CASSPGTGGAGYTF. The CDR3 bases are TGCGCCAGCAGCCCTGGGACAGGGGGCGCTGGCTACACCTTC. Based on the CDR3 plus reference TRBV5-1 and TRBJ1-2, the full variable domain is KAGVTQTPRYLIKTRGQQVTLSCSPISGHRSVSWYQQTPGQGLQFLFEYFSETQRNKGNFPGRFSGRQFSNSRSEMNVSTLELGDSALYLCASSPGTGGAGYTFGSGTRLTVV.

J is TRBJ2-1 and V is TRBV19; D is uncertain. CDR1 is LNHDA and CDR2 is SQIVND in the germline V gene (reference sequence). The CDR3 is 17 amino acids. The V end lost 2 bases, the J end lost 0 bases, and 14 bases lay between the germline ends. Here the CDR3 DNA reads TGTGCCAGTAGTATACCGTGGAGCCAGAGCTCCTACAATGAGCAGTTCTTC. Translation gives CASSIPWSQSSYNEQFF.

This clone was seen a handful of times. The genes are TRBV7-9 and TRBJ2-3, with 8 bases lining up with TRBD1. Losses at the gene ends were 4 bases for V and 2 bases for J; bases not matched to a gene: 11. The germline gives CDR1 SEHNR, CDR2 FQNEAQ (reference sequence). The CDR3 has 17 amino acids. DNA of the CDR3: TGTGCCAGCAGCTCTACAGGACAGGGCATTTACACAGATACGCAGTATTTT. Translation gives CASSSTGQGIYTDTQYF.

Comments on this clone: One junction end disagrees with the germline gene, perhaps due to a read error. This chain joins TRBV7-9 and TRBJ1-4; tentative D call: TRBD1 (5 bases). Germline V gives CDR1 SEHNR, CDR2 FQNEAQ (reference sequence). This CDR3 has 12 residues. The DNA for the CDR3 is TGTTCCAGCCCGGAGGGGAATGAAAAACTGTTTTTT. This encodes CSSPEGNEKLFF.

This chain connects TRBV9 to TRBJ2-3; 12 bases map to TRBD2. The V segment lost 0 bases and the J segment 1 base; nucleotides outside the gene matches: 6. Germline CDR1 SGDLS, CDR2 YYNGEE. The CDR3 is 18 amino acids. The CDR3 loop reads CASSVVGGLAGRTDTQYF. CDR3 DNA: TGTGCCAGCAGCGTAGTGGGGGGACTAGCGGGCCGCACAGATACGCAGTATTTT.

This chain connects TRBV6-5 to TRBJ2-2, with TRBD2 matching over 10 bases. Germline V CDR1 and CDR2: MNHEY, SVGAGI. This CDR3 comprises 16 residues. Germline trimming cut 4 bases from V and 6 bases from J; bases unmatched to any gene: 8. CDR3 DNA sequence: TGTGCCAGCAGTTGGGGGCAGAGCGGGAGGGCCGGGGAGCTGTTTTTT. Protein product: CASSWGQSGRAGELFF.

This clone was observed once. In DNA form, the CDR3 reads TGTGCCAGCAGCACCCGAGGCCCCAGCGGCACAGATACGCAGTATTTT. Translation gives CASSTRGPSGTDTQYF. This rearrangement joins TRBV5-4 to TRBJ2-3; D not resolved. This CDR3 region has 16 residues. The germline V and J ends were trimmed by 4 bases and 1 base, with 16 bases remaining between them. Germline-derived CDR1 and CDR2 are SGHNT and YYREEE (reference sequence).

The chain carries TRBV5-6 and TRBJ2-7; 14 bases line up with TRBD2. CDR3 length: 17 residues. CDR1 and CDR2 (germline): SGHDT, YYEEEE. V shed 5 bases and J 3 bases; nucleotides not matched to a gene: 10. CDR3 region: CASSVETSGGGHYEQYF. The DNA for the CDR3 is TGTGCCAGCAGTGTGGAGACTAGCGGGGGGGGCCACTACGAGCAGTACTTC.

The chain couples TRBV11-3 to TRBJ2-2; 8 nucleotides line up with TRBD2. The CDR3 extends over 15 amino acids. The germline V gene encodes CDR1 SGHNT and CDR2 YENEEA. Unmatched junction bases numbered 4, after V lost 5 bases and J lost 2 bases. The CDR3 nucleotides are TGTGCCAGCAGCCGCGGGGGGCTAAACACCGGGGAGCTGTTTTTT. It yields the protein CASSRGGLNTGELFF.